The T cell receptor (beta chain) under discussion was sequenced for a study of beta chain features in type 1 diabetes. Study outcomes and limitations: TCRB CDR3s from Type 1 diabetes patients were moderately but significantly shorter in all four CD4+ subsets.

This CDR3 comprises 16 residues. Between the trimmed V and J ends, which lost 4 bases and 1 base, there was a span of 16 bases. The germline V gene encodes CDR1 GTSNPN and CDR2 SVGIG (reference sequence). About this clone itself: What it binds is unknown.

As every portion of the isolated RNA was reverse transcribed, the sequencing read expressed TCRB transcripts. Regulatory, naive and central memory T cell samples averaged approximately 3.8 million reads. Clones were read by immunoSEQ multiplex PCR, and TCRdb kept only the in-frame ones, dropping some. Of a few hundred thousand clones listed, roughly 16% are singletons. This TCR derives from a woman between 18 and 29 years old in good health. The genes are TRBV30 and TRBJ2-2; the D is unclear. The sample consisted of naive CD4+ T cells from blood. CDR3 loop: CAWTLPRNLNTGELFF. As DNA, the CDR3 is TGTGCCTGGACCCTCCCCAGGAATCTGAACACCGGGGAGCTGTTTTTT.